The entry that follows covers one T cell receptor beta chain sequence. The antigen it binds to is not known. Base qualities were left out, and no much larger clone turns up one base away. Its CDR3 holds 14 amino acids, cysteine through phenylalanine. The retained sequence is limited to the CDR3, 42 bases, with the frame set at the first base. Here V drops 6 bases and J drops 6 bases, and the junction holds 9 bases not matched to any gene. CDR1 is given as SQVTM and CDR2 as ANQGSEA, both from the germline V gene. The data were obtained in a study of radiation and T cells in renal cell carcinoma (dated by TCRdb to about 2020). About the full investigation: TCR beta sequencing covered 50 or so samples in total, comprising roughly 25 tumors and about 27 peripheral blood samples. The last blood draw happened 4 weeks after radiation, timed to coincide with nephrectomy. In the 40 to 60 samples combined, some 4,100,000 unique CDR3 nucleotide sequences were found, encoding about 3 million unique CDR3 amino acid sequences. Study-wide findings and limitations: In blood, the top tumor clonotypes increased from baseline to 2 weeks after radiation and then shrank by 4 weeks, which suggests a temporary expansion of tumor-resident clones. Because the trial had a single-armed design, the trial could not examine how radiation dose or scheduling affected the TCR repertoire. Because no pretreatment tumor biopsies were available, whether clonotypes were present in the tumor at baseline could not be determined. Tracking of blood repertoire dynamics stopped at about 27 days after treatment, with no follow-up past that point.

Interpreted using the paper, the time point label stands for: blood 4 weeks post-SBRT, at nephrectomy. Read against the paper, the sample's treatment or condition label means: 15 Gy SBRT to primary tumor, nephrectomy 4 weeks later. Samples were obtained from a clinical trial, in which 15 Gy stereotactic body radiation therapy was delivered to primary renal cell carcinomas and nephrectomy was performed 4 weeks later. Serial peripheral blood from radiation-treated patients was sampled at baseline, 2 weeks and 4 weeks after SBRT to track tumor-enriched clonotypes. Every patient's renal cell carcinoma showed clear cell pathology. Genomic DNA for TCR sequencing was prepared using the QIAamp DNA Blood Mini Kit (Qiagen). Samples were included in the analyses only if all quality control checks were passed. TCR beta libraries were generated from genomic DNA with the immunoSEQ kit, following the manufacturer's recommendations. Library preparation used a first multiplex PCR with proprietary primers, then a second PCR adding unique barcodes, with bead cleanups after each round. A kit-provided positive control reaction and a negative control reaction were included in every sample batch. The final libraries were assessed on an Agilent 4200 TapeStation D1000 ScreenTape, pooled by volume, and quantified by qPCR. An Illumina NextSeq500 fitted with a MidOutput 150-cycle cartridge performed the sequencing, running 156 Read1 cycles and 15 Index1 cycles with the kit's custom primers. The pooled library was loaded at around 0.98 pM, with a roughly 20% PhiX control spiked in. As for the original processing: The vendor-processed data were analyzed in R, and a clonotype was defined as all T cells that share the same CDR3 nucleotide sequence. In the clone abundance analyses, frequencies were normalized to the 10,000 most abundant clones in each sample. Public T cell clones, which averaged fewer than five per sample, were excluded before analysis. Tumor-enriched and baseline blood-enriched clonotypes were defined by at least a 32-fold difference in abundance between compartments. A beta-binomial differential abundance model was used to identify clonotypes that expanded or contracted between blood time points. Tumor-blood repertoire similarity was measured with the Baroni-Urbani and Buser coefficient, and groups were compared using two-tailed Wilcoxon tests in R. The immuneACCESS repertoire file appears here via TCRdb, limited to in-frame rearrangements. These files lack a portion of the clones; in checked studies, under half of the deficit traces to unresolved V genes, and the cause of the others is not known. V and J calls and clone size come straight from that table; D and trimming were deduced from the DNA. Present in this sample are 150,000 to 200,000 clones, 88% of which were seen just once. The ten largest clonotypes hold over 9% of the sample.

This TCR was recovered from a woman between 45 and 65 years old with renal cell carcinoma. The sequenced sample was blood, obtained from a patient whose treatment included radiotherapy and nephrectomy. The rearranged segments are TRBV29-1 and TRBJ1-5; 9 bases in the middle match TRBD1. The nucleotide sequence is TGCAGCGTAGCACCACAGGGGGCAGGTCAGCCCCAGCATTTT. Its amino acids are CSVAPQGAGQPQHF.